This T cell receptor (beta chain) comes out of a study of T cells of healthy individuals. Trimming pared 4 bases from V and 0 bases from J, leaving 7 bases between. The CDR3 is 14 residues long. Per the germline V gene, CDR1 is MDHEN and CDR2 is SYDVKM. TCRdb re-called the 5' RACE reads through MiXCR, storing one row per CDR3 protein. The data show 100,000 or so distinct CDR3 sequences, 15% to 20% seen once. This clonotype occurred a few times. The TCR originated in a human donor in good health. The V call is TRBV28, the J call TRBJ1-3, with D unclear. The CDR3 loop is CASSYYSSGNTIYF. The DNA of the CDR3 is TGTGCCAGCAGTTACTACAGCTCTGGAAACACCATATATTTT.